The 20 T cell receptor beta chains listed next were all sequenced from one sample in a study of blood T cell repertoires in COVID-19. Here immunoSEQ multiplex PCR was the method, and the copy in TCRdb shows in-frame clones only, minus some. Of 99,000 or so clones in the sample, approximately 85% are singletons; the top ten hold around 3.9%. The sequencing sample was made of peripheral blood. These receptors all stem from a man aged 50-60 years with acute or convalescent COVID-19.

This clone was seen only once. The chain combines TRBV28 with TRBJ2-5; 10 bases match TRBD2. Germline lookup yields CDR1 MDHEN and CDR2 SYDVKM. V lost 6 bases, J lost 2 bases, and 9 bases stayed unmatched. The CDR3 covers 16 residues. The DNA of the CDR3 is TGTGCCAGCAGGCGAACTAGCGGGAATGTACAAGAGACCCAGTACTTC. The encoded protein is CASRRTSGNVQETQYF.

This sequence joins TRBV19 and TRBJ2-5, with D perhaps TRBD1 (6 bases). The V end lost 5 bases, the J end lost 5 bases, and 18 bases lay between the germline ends. CDR3 length: 15 residues. Germline lookup yields CDR1 LNHDA and CDR2 SQIVND (reference sequence). In nucleotides, the CDR3 is TGTGCCAGTAGTGGGTCGGGGCAGGGGAGTGAGACCCAGTACTTC. Its protein is CASSGSGQGSETQYF. The whole variable domain, remainder taken from reference TRBV19 and TRBJ2-5, is DGGITQSPKYLFRKEGQNVTLSCEQNLNHDAMYWYRQDPGQGLRLIYYSQIVNDFQKGDIAEGYSVSREKKESFPLTVTSAQKNPTAFYLCASSGSGQGSETQYFGPGTRLLVL.

The chain carries TRBV11-3 and TRBJ2-7; perhaps TRBD2 as D (6 bases). The germline gives CDR1 SGHNT, CDR2 YENEEA. The CDR3 length is 14 residues. With 2 bases removed from V and 4 bases from J, the gap between germline ends came to 12 bases. Here the CDR3 DNA reads TGTGCCAGCAGCTTACGGGGGAACTCATACGAGCAGTACTTC. It is translated as CASSLRGNSYEQYF.

V gene TRBV6-5 combines with J gene TRBJ1-2; 9 bases align to TRBD1. Germline V gene data show CDR1 as MNHEY and CDR2 as SVGAGI. With V trimmed by 0 bases and J by 4 bases, 6 bases remained unmatched. The CDR3 loop spans 16 amino acids. CDR3 in DNA: TGTGCCAGCAGTTACTCGAAAGACAGGGGGAGCTATGGCTACACCTTC. Translation: CASSYSKDRGSYGYTF.

V is TRBV6-5 and J is TRBJ1-2; D gene unclear. CDR3 length: 14 residues. Trimming took off 6 bases at V and 4 bases at J, with 15 bases between the two ends. Germline CDR1 reads MNHEY; CDR2 reads SVGAGI. This CDR3 reads CASSQVSRFYGYTF. CDR3 in DNA: TGTGCCAGCAGCCAGGTATCACGGTTCTATGGCTACACCTTC.

The genes are TRBV5-8 and TRBJ2-7; D gene ambiguous. V was trimmed by 2 bases and J by 0 bases, leaving 12 bases between them. The germline CDR1 and CDR2 sequences are SGHTS and YDEGEE. The CDR3 length is 15 residues. The CDR3 DNA reads TGTGCCAGCAGCTTAGGCGCGACTTTCTCCTACGAGCAGTACTTC. As protein: CASSLGATFSYEQYF.

The chain employs TRBV7-3 and TRBJ1-1; D might be TRBD1 (5 bases). V lost 5 bases to trimming and J lost 4 bases, with 17 bases between them. There are 15 residues in the CDR3. Looked up from germline, CDR1 is SGHTA and CDR2 is FQGTGA. The CDR3 loop is CASSPRGGVGTEAFF. The DNA of the CDR3 is TGTGCCAGCAGCCCCCGCGGAGGGGTTGGCACTGAAGCTTTCTTT.

The chain couples TRBV9 to TRBJ2-1, with D tentatively TRBD1 (5 bases). The CDR3 loop spans 14 amino acids. Germline values: CDR1 SGDLS, CDR2 YYNGEE. Trimming took off 7 bases at V and 9 bases at J, with 20 bases between the two ends. CDR3 sequence: CASESPAQGGEQFF. In DNA form, the CDR3 reads TGTGCCAGCGAATCCCCAGCCCAGGGCGGTGAGCAGTTCTTC.

This chain links TRBV4-2 with TRBJ2-1; 13 nucleotides match TRBD2. The CDR3 is 15 amino acids. J lost 5 bases, V lost 2 bases, and 0 bases had no gene match. Germline CDR1 LGHNA, CDR2 YNFKEQ. CDR3 sequence: CASSQTSGGDNEQFF. The CDR3 DNA is TGTGCCAGCAGCCAAACTAGCGGGGGGGACAATGAGCAGTTCTTC.

This clone was counted only a few times. The chain couples TRBV19 to TRBJ1-5, with a tentative D call TRBD1 (6 bases). In germline, CDR1 is LNHDA, CDR2 SQIVND (reference sequence). Trimming removed 4 bases from V and 3 bases from J, with 13 bases in between. CDR3 length equals 15 residues. The CDR3 nucleotides are TGTGCCAGTAGTAGCGGACAGAATAACAATCAGCCCCAGCATTTT. Translated, it gives CASSSGQNNNQPQHF.

The chain is built from TRBV6-5 and TRBJ1-1; 7 bases line up with TRBD1. The J segment lost 2 bases and the V segment lost 6 bases, leaving 3 bases of the junction unmatched. Germline V gene lookup returns CDR1 MNHEY and CDR2 SVGAGI. This CDR3 has 13 residues. CDR3 sequence: CASRGTANTEAFF. Written as DNA, the CDR3 is TGTGCCAGCAGAGGGACAGCCAACACTGAAGCTTTCTTT.

This rearrangement joins TRBV5-1 to TRBJ1-4, with 7 nucleotides matching TRBD1. The trim removed 4 bases at V and 4 bases at J, leaving 13 bases unmatched. This CDR3 region has 17 residues. Germline V gene sequence: CDR1 SGHRS, CDR2 YFSETQ. CDR3 sequence reads: CASSQSLRGQFNEKLFF. CDR3 coding DNA: TGCGCCAGCAGCCAAAGCCTACGGGGACAGTTTAATGAAAAACTGTTTTTT. The variable domain in full, with the rest retrieved from reference TRBV5-1 and TRBJ1-4, is KAGVTQTPRYLIKTRGQQVTLSCSPISGHRSVSWYQQTPGQGLQFLFEYFSETQRNKGNFPGRFSGRQFSNSRSEMNVSTLELGDSALYLCASSQSLRGQFNEKLFFGSGTQLSVL.

The CDR3 region is CASGPQGYTGNTIYF. Here the CDR3 DNA reads TGTGCTAGTGGTCCACAGGGGTATACTGGAAACACCATATATTTT. The chain is built from TRBV12-5 and TRBJ1-3; 7 bases are shared with TRBD1. This CDR3 contains 15 residues. Germline CDR1 and CDR2: LGHNT and FRNRAP. The ends lost 5 bases at V and 2 bases at J; junction bases unmatched: 6.

The V and J genes are TRBV19 and TRBJ1-5; 9 bases are a match to TRBD1. This CDR3 spans 14 amino acids. Germline V gene data show CDR1 as LNHDA and CDR2 as SQIVND (reference sequence). The junction had 2 bases not matched to a gene; V was cut back by 6 bases and J by 2 bases. The DNA for the CDR3 is TGTGCCAGTAGACGGACAGGGGGCAATCAGCCCCAGCATTTT. Protein sequence: CASRRTGGNQPQHF.

This chain uses TRBV19 with TRBJ1-5, with a weak D call TRBD1 (6 bases). Trimming cost V 8 bases and J 6 bases, with 17 bases left between them. CDR1 and CDR2 from the germline V gene are LNHDA and SQIVND (reference sequence). The CDR3 sequence is 14 residues long. Written as DNA, the CDR3 is TGTGCCAGTTTGAAACCAGGGGTATTTCAGCCCCAGCATTTT. Translating it yields CASLKPGVFQPQHF.

The genes are TRBV5-6 and TRBJ2-7; weak D call: TRBD1 (6 bases). Trimming pared 1 base from V and 4 bases from J, leaving 6 bases between. Germline values: CDR1 SGHDT, CDR2 YYEEEE. The CDR3 length is 12 residues. The CDR3 DNA sequence: TGTGCCAGCAGCTTGACAGGGTACGAGCAGTACTTC. It specifies CASSLTGYEQYF.

The chain employs TRBV9 and TRBJ2-5; 8 bases align to TRBD2. CDR1 is SGDLS, CDR2 YYNGEE, per germline. Losses at the gene ends were 3 bases for V and 5 bases for J; bases not matched to a gene: 3. The CDR3 extends over 13 amino acids. The CDR3 reads CASSGSGTETQYF. DNA of the CDR3: TGTGCCAGCAGCGGTAGCGGGACCGAGACCCAGTACTTC.

This rearrangement joins TRBV5-6 to TRBJ2-2; no firm D call. V was shortened by 3 bases and J by 0 bases, with 9 bases between the two germline ends. The CDR3 extends over 15 amino acids. Germline V CDR1 and CDR2: SGHDT, YYEEEE. Here the CDR3 DNA reads TGTGCCAGCAGCTATAGCTATCCGAACACCGGGGAGCTGTTTTTT. It yields the protein CASSYSYPNTGELFF.

This rearrangement joins TRBV29-1 to TRBJ1-2; D uncertain. V dropped 6 bases and J dropped 0 bases, with 5 bases sitting between them. Germline lookup yields CDR1 SQVTM and CDR2 ANQGSEA. CDR3 length equals 11 residues. The DNA of the CDR3 is TGCAGCGTCGGGTCTAACTATGGCTACACCTTC. It specifies CSVGSNYGYTF. Combining the CDR3 with reference TRBV29-1 and TRBJ1-2 gives the whole variable domain SAVISQKPSRDICQRGTSLTIQCQVDSQVTMMFWYRQQPGQSLTLIATANQGSEATYESGFVIDKFPISRPNLTFSTLTVSNMSPEDSSIYLCSVGSNYGYTFGSGTRLTVV.

The chain combines TRBV11-3 with TRBJ2-7; TRBD1 matches at 7 bases. The CDR3 loop spans 13 amino acids. Looked up from germline, CDR1 is SGHNT and CDR2 is YENEEA. The V and J ends lost 0 bases and 8 bases, in that order; junction bases with no gene match: 4. The CDR3, as DNA: TGTGCCAGCAGCTTAGACCAACAGGGGCAGCAGTACTTC. Translation gives CASSLDQQGQQYF.